This TCR beta chain appears in the sequencing data of a study of T cells in Graves' hyperthyroidism and ophthalmopathy. This clonotype was counted many times. Using RNA transcripts as the source, TCR beta CDR3 regions were amplified. HTBI primers were the set used in a first-round RT-PCR of the TCR CDR3. TCRdb called the multiplex PCR reads again in MiXCR, with one record for every CDR3 protein. The profile shows 700,000 to 950,000 distinct CDR3 sequences, under 45% of them singletons. The sample was blood. The receptor comes from a woman in her thirties or forties with Graves' hyperthyroidism.

The CDR3 sequence: CASAGRLMGYTF. The CDR3 DNA follows: TGTGCCAGCGCGGGCCGGTTGATGGGCTACACCTTC. The chain is built from TRBV5-6 and TRBJ1-2; D is uncertain. There are 12 residues in the CDR3. The V and J ends lost 7 bases and 8 bases respectively, with 15 bases between them. Germline loops: CDR1 SGHDT, CDR2 YYEEEE.